Listed below are T cell receptor beta chains from one sample, sequenced in a study of MAIT cells during Salmonella Paratyphi A infection. One entry per CDR3 protein, called by TCRdb with MiXCR from the 5' RACE reads. The sample contains over 900 distinct CDR3 sequences, 20% to 25% of which appear only once. Material: MAIT cells from blood, obtained at the middle sampling point of the challenge study. The receptor set was obtained from a person aged 18 to 75 who was deliberately infected with Salmonella Paratyphi A in a paratyphoid fever challenge study. CDR3s include the opening cysteine and the closing phenylalanine or tryptophan. A D gene is named only where the DNA matches it firmly. Expanded clones are given a class, and other clones once, few, many or no size at all.

abundance: once
d_gene: NA
v_gene: TRBV7-6
j_gene: TRBJ2-1
CDR3aa: CASSPQTEGEQFF
CDR3nt: TGTGCCAGCAGCCCCCAAACCGAAGGTGAGCAGTTCTTC

abundance: few
d_gene: TRBD2
v_gene: TRBV6-4
j_gene: TRBJ2-2
CDR3aa: CASSDTSGGATGELFF
CDR3nt: TGTGCCAGCAGTGACACTAGCGGGGGGGCCACCGGGGAGCTGTTTTTT

abundance: NA
d_gene: TRBD2
v_gene: TRBV20-1
j_gene: TRBJ2-3
CDR3aa: CSARDLAAGDTDTQYF
CDR3nt: TGCAGTGCTAGAGATCTCGCGGCGGGGGACACAGATACGCAGTATTTT

abundance: few
d_gene: NA
v_gene: TRBV4-1
j_gene: TRBJ1-1
CDR3aa: CASSHKEELAEAFF
CDR3nt: TGCGCCAGCAGCCATAAGGAGGAGTTGGCTGAAGCTTTCTTT

abundance: medium-sized
d_gene: TRBD2
v_gene: TRBV6-4
j_gene: TRBJ2-3
CDR3aa: CASSESPSGRIDTQYF
CDR3nt: TGTGCCAGCAGTGAATCCCCTAGCGGGAGGATAGATACGCAGTATTTT

abundance: large
d_gene: NA
v_gene: TRBV20-1
j_gene: TRBJ2-1
CDR3aa: CSASFTHIGSSYNEQFF
CDR3nt: TGCAGTGCTAGCTTTACCCATATAGGGTCCTCCTACAATGAGCAGTTCTTC

abundance: NA
d_gene: TRBD1
v_gene: TRBV4-3
j_gene: TRBJ1-1
CDR3aa: CASSQDIGTGGTEAFF
CDR3nt: TGCGCCAGCAGCCAAGATATCGGAACAGGGGGGACTGAAGCTTTCTTT

abundance: NA
d_gene: NA
v_gene: TRBV4-3
j_gene: TRBJ2-6
CDR3aa: CASSQSEAGSGANVLTF
CDR3nt: TGCGCCAGCAGCCAGTCGGAGGCGGGGTCTGGGGCCAACGTCCTGACTTTC

abundance: few
d_gene: NA
v_gene: TRBV20-1
j_gene: TRBJ1-4
CDR3aa: CSATNGPPEGEKLFF
CDR3nt: TGCAGTGCTACGAACGGGCCGCCTGAAGGAGAAAAACTGTTTTTT

abundance: NA
d_gene: NA
v_gene: TRBV7-8
j_gene: TRBJ2-7
CDR3aa: CASRGNTYEQYF
CDR3nt: TGTGCCAGCAGAGGAAATACCTACGAGCAGTACTTC

abundance: NA
d_gene: NA
v_gene: TRBV7-2
j_gene: TRBJ2-2
CDR3aa: CASSLSGTTGEPFF
CDR3nt: TGTGCCAGCAGCCTCTCGGGGACAACCGGGGAGCCGTTTTTT

abundance: medium-sized
d_gene: NA
v_gene: TRBV6-2/TRBV6-3
j_gene: TRBJ1-2
CDR3aa: CASSSGESYGYTF
CDR3nt: TGTGCCAGCAGTTCAGGGGAAAGTTATGGCTACACCTTC

abundance: medium-sized
d_gene: NA
v_gene: TRBV20-1
j_gene: TRBJ2-1
CDR3aa: CSAVRGESSYNEQFF
CDR3nt: TGCAGTGCTGTCCGAGGGGAGAGCTCCTACAATGAGCAGTTCTTC

abundance: NA
d_gene: TRBD2
v_gene: TRBV10-3
j_gene: TRBJ2-1
CDR3aa: CAISEAAGDYNEQFF
CDR3nt: TGTGCCATCAGTGAGGCGGCGGGAGACTACAATGAGCAGTTCTTC

abundance: NA
d_gene: NA
v_gene: TRBV6-4
j_gene: TRBJ2-1
CDR3aa: CDRSEGNSDEQFF
CDR3nt: TGTGACAGAAGTGAAGGGAATAGCGATGAGCAGTTCTTC

abundance: NA
d_gene: NA
v_gene: TRBV15
j_gene: TRBJ2-7
CDR3aa: CATSPAEGQPDYEQCF
CDR3nt: TGTGCCACCAGCCCGGCCGAGGGGCAGCCCGACTACGAGCAGTGCTTC

abundance: NA
d_gene: TRBD2
v_gene: TRBV4-2
j_gene: TRBJ2-5
CDR3aa: CASSQDGRAGGPETQYF
CDR3nt: TGTGCCAGCAGCCAAGATGGTCGAGCGGGGGGGCCGGAGACCCAGTACTTC

abundance: NA
d_gene: NA
v_gene: TRBV4-2
j_gene: TRBJ2-6
CDR3aa: CASSQDLTSGANVLTF
CDR3nt: TGTGCCAGCAGCCAAGATCTAACCTCTGGGGCCAACGTCCTGACTTTC

abundance: large
d_gene: TRBD1
v_gene: TRBV20-1
j_gene: TRBJ1-5
CDR3aa: CSAPLEGAENQPQHF
CDR3nt: TGCAGTGCTCCCTTAGAGGGGGCAGAGAATCAGCCCCAGCATTTT

abundance: few
d_gene: TRBD2
v_gene: TRBV20-1
j_gene: TRBJ2-7
CDR3aa: CSAGERLAGNEQYF
CDR3nt: TGCAGTGCTGGGGAGCGTCTAGCGGGTAACGAGCAGTACTTC

abundance: NA
d_gene: TRBD1
v_gene: TRBV6-1
j_gene: TRBJ1-6
CDR3aa: CASSGRDSESSYNSPLHF
CDR3nt: TGTGCCAGCAGCGGACGGGACAGCGAAAGCTCCTATAATTCACCCCTCCACTTT

abundance: NA
d_gene: NA
v_gene: TRBV20-1
j_gene: TRBJ2-7
CDR3aa: CSAREPLTGGNSYEQYF
CDR3nt: TGCAGTGCTAGAGAACCCCTGACAGGCGGGAACTCCTACGAGCAGTACTTC

abundance: medium-sized
d_gene: TRBD2
v_gene: TRBV4-3
j_gene: TRBJ2-1
CDR3aa: CASSQDGTSGGNEQFF
CDR3nt: TGCGCCAGCAGCCAAGATGGGACTAGCGGGGGCAATGAGCAGTTCTTC

abundance: large
d_gene: NA
v_gene: TRBV20-1
j_gene: TRBJ1-6
CDR3aa: CSALRPGLVRDNSPLHF
CDR3nt: TGCAGTGCCCTTCGACCGGGTTTAGTTCGGGATAATTCACCCCTCCACTTT

abundance: NA
d_gene: NA
v_gene: TRBV20-1
j_gene: TRBJ2-2
CDR3aa: CSARDRIGGDTGELFF
CDR3nt: TGCAGTGCTAGAGATCGCATAGGGGGTGACACCGGGGAGCTGTTTTTT

abundance: NA
d_gene: NA
v_gene: TRBV3-1
j_gene: TRBJ2-1
CDR3aa: CASSRPGASDEQFF
CDR3nt: TGTGCCAGCAGCCGTCCGGGAGCTAGCGATGAGCAGTTCTTC